Sequencing of this TCR beta chain was carried out in a study of CD8+CD57+ T cells in acquired aplastic anemia. Whole-study context: Sorted cells (CD4+ and CD8+) yielded DNA amounts that averaged approximately 3.2 ug.

V was pared by 6 bases and J by 7 bases, with 19 bases between. The CDR3 length is 15 residues. Profiling that covered TCR beta VDJ and CDR3 relied on genomic DNA as its template. TCRdb ran MiXCR on the reads and lists one entry per CDR3 protein. The table shows 180,000 or so distinct CDR3 sequences, with approximately 52% occurring only once. This clonotype was detected many times. As yet, its antigen is unknown. Findings of the study overall: Between patients and controls, CD8+ Simpson's diversity did not vary significantly. Almost 30 CD8+ CDR3 sequences occurred in both the patients and the controls.

All patients picked for sequencing had shown, by flow cytometry, an expansion of CD8+CD57+ cells. Each patient carried a diagnosis of severe acquired aplastic anemia. Sample: sorted CD4+, CD8+, or CD8+CD57+ T cells (not recorded which) from PBMCs. V and J are TRBV12-3 or TRBV12-4 and TRBJ1-5; weak D call: TRBD1 (5 bases). The clonotype was recovered from a human donor with aplastic anemia. The CDR3 nucleotides read TGTGCCAGCAGCCTAAGTGGCAGGGTCAGCCAGCCCCAGCATTTT. Protein product: CASSLSGRVSQPQHF.